The 23 T cell receptor beta chains given below trace back to one sample, sequenced in a study of control samples from healthy donors and cancer patients. TCRdb's copy holds only in-frame clones and misses some; the assay was immunoSEQ multiplex PCR. Of roughly 130,000 clones listed, about 88% are singletons. Sequencing was carried out using blood. The receptors were sampled from a man aged 45 to 65 in good health.

This clone came up once. The chain is built from TRBV27 and TRBJ2-7; D is tentatively TRBD1 or TRBD2 (5 bases each). With 6 bases removed from V and 2 bases from J, the gap between germline ends came to 17 bases. This CDR3 has 15 residues. Germline CDR1 is MNHEY and CDR2 is SMNVEV (reference sequence). CDR3 sequence: CASSRDARGTYEQYF. For the CDR3, the DNA is TGTGCCAGCAGCCGGGACGCTCGTGGGACCTACGAGCAGTACTTC.

J is TRBJ2-5 and V is TRBV6-4; the D is unclear. The ends were cut back, 4 bases at V and 6 bases at J, with 12 bases in the middle. In germline, CDR1 is MRHNA, CDR2 SNTAGT. The CDR3 totals 13 residues. CDR3 region: CASSGEPGKTQYF. The CDR3, as DNA: TGTGCCAGCAGTGGAGAACCTGGGAAGACCCAGTACTTC.

V gene TRBV24-1 combines with J gene TRBJ1-5; no definite D call. V was trimmed by 3 bases and J by 2 bases, leaving 7 bases between them. Germline CDR1 KGHDR, CDR2 SFDVKD. The CDR3 length is 14 residues. CDR3 sequence: CATSDIHGNQPQHF. DNA of the CDR3: TGTGCCACCAGTGATATACACGGCAATCAGCCCCAGCATTTT.

This chain joins TRBV2 and TRBJ1-6; D is possibly TRBD1 (5 bases). Trimming pared 9 bases from V and 13 bases from J, leaving 16 bases between. CDR1 and CDR2 from the germline V gene are SNHLY and FYNNEI. CDR3 length: 12 residues. This CDR3 is CARCGRKGPLHF. The CDR3 DNA sequence: TGTGCCAGGTGTGGGCGCAAGGGGCCCCTCCACTTT.

The rearrangement joins TRBV28 to TRBJ1-3; D possibly corresponds to TRBD1 (5 bases). The V gene's germline CDR1 is MDHEN and CDR2 SYDVKM. The CDR3 consists of 15 residues. The ends were cut back, 5 bases at V and 2 bases at J, with 13 bases in the middle. This CDR3 reads CASSPDRVTGNTIYF. As DNA, the CDR3 is TGTGCCAGCAGTCCCGACAGAGTCACTGGAAACACCATATATTTT.

This clone was recorded only once. V and J are TRBV24-1 and TRBJ2-5, with 10 bases lining up with TRBD1. V shed 2 bases, J shed 7 bases, and the junction held 9 bases outside the gene matches. The CDR3 runs 16 residues. The germline CDR1 and CDR2 sequences are KGHDR and SFDVKD. In nucleotides, the CDR3 is TGTGCCACCAGTGATTCCGGGACAGGGGTATTTGGGACCCAGTACTTC. Protein sequence: CATSDSGTGVFGTQYF.

This chain links TRBV24-1 with TRBJ2-7; D is tentatively TRBD1 or TRBD2 (5 bases each). In germline, CDR1 is KGHDR, CDR2 SFDVKD. This CDR3 comprises 12 residues. V lost 2 bases and J lost 6, with 7 bases in between. The CDR3 loop reads CATSDWGFEQYF. The CDR3 nucleotides read TGTGCCACCAGTGATTGGGGGTTCGAGCAGTACTTC.

V gene TRBV6-1 combines with J gene TRBJ1-2; 8 bases are shared with TRBD1. Germline CDR1 and CDR2: MNHNS and SASEGT. Unmatched junction bases numbered 9, after V lost 1 base and J lost 5 bases. The CDR3 loop spans 16 amino acids. As DNA, the CDR3 is TGTGCCAGCAGTGAAGACGTCGGCAGGGGGCTGTATGGCTACACCTTC. Its protein product is CASSEDVGRGLYGYTF.

V usage is TRBV7-3 and J usage is TRBJ1-1; possibly TRBD1 for D (5 bases). V lost 4 bases, J lost 1 base, and 13 bases lay in between. CDR3 length: 15 amino acids. Germline V gene lookup returns CDR1 SGHTA and CDR2 FQGTGA. The CDR3 bases are TGTGCCAGCAGCTCAAGCGGGGCTGCGAACACTGAAGCTTTCTTT. It specifies CASSSSGAANTEAFF.

The V call is TRBV10-3, the J call TRBJ2-3; TRBD1 aligns across 9 bases. J lost 6 bases, V lost 2 bases, and 6 bases had no gene match. The germline V gene encodes CDR1 ENHRY and CDR2 SYGVKD. CDR3 length: 15 amino acids. CDR3 in amino acids: CAISEGTGPADTQYF. CDR3 DNA: TGTGCCATCAGTGAGGGGACAGGGCCCGCGGATACGCAGTATTTT.

The DNA for the CDR3 is TGTGCCTGGAGTACGGAGAATTATCAGCCCCAGCATTTT. Translation: CAWSTENYQPQHF. V and J are TRBV30 and TRBJ1-5; D is ambiguous. This CDR3 is 13 amino acids long. The germline V gene has CDR1 GTSNPN and CDR2 SVGIG (reference sequence). V was cut by 2 bases and J by 5 bases, with 10 bases left in between.

This clone was counted a few times. V is TRBV7-3 and J is TRBJ2-3, with TRBD2 matching over 9 bases. Trimming at V came to 2 bases and at J to 3 bases, leaving 3 bases not matched to a gene. The CDR3 length is 15 residues. Germline CDR1 is SGHTA and CDR2 is FQGTGA. CDR3 sequence: CASSLSGLATDTQYF. The CDR3 nucleotides are TGTGCCAGCAGCTTATCGGGACTAGCTACAGATACGCAGTATTTT.

The J gene is TRBJ2-2, the V gene TRBV5-1; D possibly corresponds to TRBD1 (6 bases). The V end lost 2 bases, the J end lost 5 bases, and 16 bases lay between the germline ends. Germline V gene sequence: CDR1 SGHRS, CDR2 YFSETQ. This CDR3 has 16 residues. CDR3 nucleotides: TGCGCCAGCAGCTTCCGGGACACGAGGTGGACCGGGGAGCTGTTTTTT. Amino acids: CASSFRDTRWTGELFF.

This rearrangement joins TRBV19 to TRBJ2-3; D is unresolved. The CDR3 is made up of 15 amino acids. Looked up from germline, CDR1 is LNHDA and CDR2 is SQIVND (reference sequence). V shed 4 bases and J shed 1 base, with 12 bases lying between them. The CDR3 bases are TGTGCCAGTAGTACGGGTTTTGCGGGCACAGATACGCAGTATTTT. Translated: CASSTGFAGTDTQYF. Full variable domain (remainder filled in from reference TRBV19 and TRBJ2-3): DGGITQSPKYLFRKEGQNVTLSCEQNLNHDAMYWYRQDPGQGLRLIYYSQIVNDFQKGDIAEGYSVSREKKESFPLTVTSAQKNPTAFYLCASSTGFAGTDTQYFGPGTRLTVL.

J is TRBJ2-3 and V is TRBV18; TRBD2 might be the D (5 bases). Germline lookup yields CDR1 KGHSH and CDR2 LQKENI. The ends were cut back, 0 bases at V and 3 bases at J, with 16 bases in the middle. CDR3 size: 17 residues. The CDR3 DNA follows: TGTGCCAGCTCACCACCTCTGGCACTAGTTAGGACAGATACGCAGTATTTT. Protein product: CASSPPLALVRTDTQYF. The full variable domain, in which reference TRBV18 and TRBJ2-3 provide the parts outside the CDR3, is NAGVMQNPRHLVRRRGQEARLRCSPMKGHSHVYWYRQLPEEGLKFMVYLQKENIIDESGMPKERFSAEFPKEGPSILRIQQVVRGDSAAYFCASSPPLALVRTDTQYFGPGTRLTVL.

The chain carries TRBV9 and TRBJ1-2, with no clear D. V was trimmed by 4 bases and J by 0 bases, leaving 10 bases between them. The CDR3 is 14 amino acids. The germline CDR1 and CDR2 sequences are SGDLS and YYNGEE. This CDR3 reads CASSTLGSNYGYTF. CDR3 sequence (DNA): TGTGCCAGCAGCACTTTAGGTTCTAACTATGGCTACACCTTC. Full variable domain (outside the CDR3, taken from reference TRBV9 and TRBJ1-2): DSGVTQTPKHLITATGQRVTLRCSPRSGDLSVYWYQQSLDQGLQFLIQYYNGEERAKGNILERFSAQQFPDLHSELNLSSLELGDSALYFCASSTLGSNYGYTFGSGTRLTVV.

This chain uses TRBV5-1 with TRBJ2-2, with 7 bases matching TRBD2. The germline CDR1 and CDR2 sequences are SGHRS and YFSETQ. The V gene end was trimmed by 0 bases and the J gene end by 3 bases; junction bases not matched to a gene: 14. This CDR3 contains 19 residues. CDR3 amino acids: CASSLAFLSQGGDTGELFF. CDR3 DNA sequence: TGCGCCAGCAGCTTGGCGTTTCTGAGCCAGGGAGGGGACACCGGGGAGCTGTTTTTT.

The chain joins TRBV7-8 to TRBJ2-6, with 7 bases matching TRBD1. CDR1 is SGHVS and CDR2 is FQNEAQ in the germline V gene. V lost 5 bases, J lost 3 bases, and 4 bases stayed unmatched. This CDR3 has 15 amino acids. In DNA form, the CDR3 reads TGTGCCAGCAGCCGGGACAGATTTGGGGCCAACGTCCTGACTTTC. Translating gives CASSRDRFGANVLTF.

This rearrangement joins TRBV2 to TRBJ1-5; 11 nucleotides agree with TRBD1. V gave up 6 bases and J gave up 4 bases; unmatched junction bases: 5. The germline gives CDR1 SNHLY, CDR2 FYNNEI. The CDR3 totals 15 residues. CDR3 coding DNA: TGTGCCAGCAGGACCGGGACAGGGGGAAATCAGCCCCAGCATTTT. This gives the protein CASRTGTGGNQPQHF.

The sample holds one count of this clone. The V call is TRBV29-1, the J call TRBJ1-1; D is ambiguous. Per germline, CDR1 SQVTM and CDR2 ANQGSEA. This CDR3 region has 10 residues. V was cut by 6 bases and J by 2 bases, with 4 bases left in between. CDR3 sequence (DNA): TGCAGCGTATGTAACACTGAAGCTTTCTTT. Residues: CSVCNTEAFF.

The CDR3, as DNA: TGTGCCAGCAGCCAGAACGGGGGTACCAAGGAGACCCAGTACTTC. Residues: CASSQNGGTKETQYF. V is TRBV4-2 and J is TRBJ2-5; D is possibly TRBD2 (6 bases). CDR3 size: 15 residues. Per germline, CDR1 LGHNA and CDR2 YNFKEQ. V lost 3 bases and J lost 5, with 16 bases in between.

The chain recombines TRBV4-1 with TRBJ2-3; TRBD2 aligns across 10 bases. This CDR3 is built from 17 residues. Germline values: CDR1 MGHRA, CDR2 YSYEKL. The J segment lost 6 bases and the V segment lost 1 base, leaving 10 bases of the junction unmatched. This CDR3 reads CASSQAPSGRPGDTQYF. For the CDR3, the DNA is TGCGCCAGCAGCCAAGCCCCTAGCGGGAGACCGGGGGATACGCAGTATTTT.

The gene calls are TRBV6-1 and TRBJ1-5; no clear D. Germline values: CDR1 MNHNS, CDR2 SASEGT. The CDR3 is 15 amino acids. V gave up 2 bases and J gave up 8 bases, with 16 bases separating them. In DNA, the CDR3 is TGTGCCAGCAGTGAATTCGGACGAAGCACTGAGCCCCAGCATTTT. Translation: CASSEFGRSTEPQHF.